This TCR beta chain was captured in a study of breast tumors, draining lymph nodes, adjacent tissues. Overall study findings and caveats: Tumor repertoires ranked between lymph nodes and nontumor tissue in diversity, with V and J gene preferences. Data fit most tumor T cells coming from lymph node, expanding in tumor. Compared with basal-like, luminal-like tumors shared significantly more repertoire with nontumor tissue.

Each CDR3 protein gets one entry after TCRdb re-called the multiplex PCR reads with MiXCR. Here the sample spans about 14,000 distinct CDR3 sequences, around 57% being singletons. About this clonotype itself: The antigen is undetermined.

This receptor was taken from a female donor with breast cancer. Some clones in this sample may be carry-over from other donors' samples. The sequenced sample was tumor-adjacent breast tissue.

CDR3 in DNA: TGTGCCAGTAGTATAGCGGGGAGCAGCGGGAACGAGCAGTACTTC. Its protein product is CASSIAGSSGNEQYF. The rearrangement joins TRBV19 to TRBJ2-7; 7 bases map to TRBD2. Germline values: CDR1 LNHDA, CDR2 SQIVND (reference sequence). The CDR3 has 15 amino acids. Trimming at V came to 1 base and at J to 5 bases, leaving 8 bases not matched to a gene.